A single sample gave rise to the 22 T cell receptor beta chains below, sequenced in a study of vaccination and CD4 T cells after COVID-19. The treatment: 10-day PBMC culture with coronavirus spike peptide pools or control peptides (ViraFEST assay). For these receptors, no antigen is known. Oncomine TCR Beta short-read sequencing was applied to DNA from cultured CD4+ T cells. TCRdb redid the calling of the PCR reads with MiXCR, one entry per CDR3 protein. The sample has some 17,000 distinct CDR3 sequences, roughly two fifths seen once. Sequencing was performed on CD4+ T cells from blood, cultured in vitro. The receptor set was obtained from a human donor who had recovered from COVID-19.

The CDR3 spells CASSERSRWGFQPQHF. The CDR3 coding sequence is TGTGCCAGCAGTGAAAGATCCCGGTGGGGCTTTCAGCCCCAGCATTTT. V usage is TRBV6-1 and J usage is TRBJ1-5; the D gene is possibly TRBD1 (5 bases). Germline values: CDR1 MNHNS, CDR2 SASEGT. The CDR3 length is 16 residues. With 2 bases removed from V and 6 bases from J, the gap between germline ends came to 17 bases.

The chain employs TRBV2 and TRBJ1-6; D perhaps matches TRBD1 (6 bases). CDR1 is SNHLY, CDR2 FYNNEI, per germline. CDR3 size: 16 residues. V lost 4 bases and J 5 bases, leaving 15 bases between the germline ends. The CDR3 protein is CASSASTGDDNSPLHF. The CDR3 DNA reads as TGTGCCAGCAGTGCGTCGACAGGAGATGATAATTCACCCCTCCACTTT.

This clonotype occurred a few times. The rearrangement joins TRBV19 to TRBJ1-5; perhaps TRBD1 as D (5 bases). Trimming stripped 7 bases from V and 7 bases from J, with 17 bases between. CDR1 LNHDA and CDR2 SQIVND come from the germline V gene (reference sequence). The CDR3 runs 14 residues. CDR3 sequence: CASTGDRFWQPQHF. CDR3 DNA sequence: TGTGCCAGTACGGGGGACCGTTTTTGGCAGCCCCAGCATTTT.

This chain joins TRBV20-1 and TRBJ2-4; the D gene is possibly TRBD2 (5 bases). The CDR3 spans 12 residues. V was cut by 3 bases and J by 8 bases, with 11 bases left in between. Germline assignment: CDR1 DFQATT and CDR2 SNEGSKA (reference sequence). The CDR3 protein is CSARAPEDIQYF. CDR3 nucleotides: TGCAGTGCTAGGGCCCCGGAGGACATTCAGTACTTC.

The V call is TRBV6-4, the J call TRBJ2-5; 9 bases map to TRBD2. The V gene end was trimmed by 3 bases and the J gene end by 1 base; junction bases not matched to a gene: 0. This CDR3 is 14 amino acids long. Germline values: CDR1 MRHNA, CDR2 SNTAGT. CDR3 nucleotide sequence: TGTGCCAGCAGTGAAGCGGGAGGCCAAGAGACCCAGTACTTC. It encodes CASSEAGGQETQYF.

This chain connects TRBV30 to TRBJ2-6, with 8 positions matching TRBD1. From germline, CDR1 is GTSNPN and CDR2 SVGIG (reference sequence). CDR3 size: 16 residues. After removal of 5 bases from V and 0 bases from J, the junction contained 6 bases not matched to a gene. The chain's CDR3 is CAWGAGTGSGANVLTF. The DNA of the CDR3 is TGTGCCTGGGGAGCCGGGACAGGCTCTGGGGCCAACGTCCTGACTTTC.

This clonotype was observed once. V usage is TRBV6-2 or TRBV6-3 and J usage is TRBJ1-1, with D tentatively TRBD1 (5 bases). Trimming cost V 0 bases and J 3 bases, with 8 bases left between them. CDR3 length equals 14 residues. Germline values: CDR1 MNHEY, CDR2 SVGEGT. CDR3 sequence reads: CASSYSGTHTEAFF. In nucleotides, the CDR3 is TGTGCCAGCAGTTACTCAGGGACCCACACTGAAGCTTTCTTT.

A few counts support this clonotype. The chain combines TRBV20-1 with TRBJ2-1; 9 nucleotides agree with TRBD2. V was pared by 3 bases and J by 9 bases, with 9 bases of the junction left unmatched. From germline, CDR1 is DFQATT and CDR2 SNEGSKA (reference sequence). The CDR3 is made up of 14 amino acids. The CDR3 DNA follows: TGCAGTGCTAGCAATCACAGAGCGGGAGGTGAGCAGTTCTTC. Amino acids: CSASNHRAGGEQFF.

The CDR3 loop is CASSQSSGTLSDEQFF. The CDR3 bases are TGTGCCAGCAGCCAATCCTCCGGGACTCTGTCAGATGAGCAGTTCTTC. This chain links TRBV4-2 with TRBJ2-1, with D maybe TRBD2 (6 bases). The germline gives CDR1 LGHNA, CDR2 YNFKEQ. The germline V and J ends were trimmed by 2 bases and 8 bases, with 19 bases remaining between them. CDR3 size: 16 residues.

This clonotype is labeled as medium-sized. This chain uses TRBV20-1 with TRBJ1-2; 7 nucleotides align to TRBD1. Germline CDR1 and CDR2: DFQATT and SNEGSKA (reference sequence). The CDR3 has 14 residues. The J segment lost 6 bases and the V segment lost 4 bases, leaving 11 bases of the junction unmatched. CDR3 region: CSATLPGQSHGYTF. In DNA, the CDR3 is TGCAGTGCTACATTACCGGGACAGAGCCATGGCTACACCTTC.

This clonotype appeared a few times. This sequence joins TRBV2 and TRBJ1-5; tentative D call: TRBD1 (6 bases). From germline, CDR1 is SNHLY and CDR2 FYNNEI. The V and J ends lost 7 bases and 0 bases respectively, with 13 bases between them. This CDR3 has 15 residues. The CDR3 DNA reads as TGTGCCAGCAATCTCGGGGGGCTTAGCAATCAGCCCCAGCATTTT. Its protein product is CASNLGGLSNQPQHF.

This clonotype turned up a few times. This chain joins TRBV27 and TRBJ1-6; no clear D. The germline V and J ends were trimmed by 4 bases and 8 bases, with 15 bases remaining between them. The CDR3 consists of 15 residues. The germline V gene has CDR1 MNHEY and CDR2 SMNVEV (reference sequence). The CDR3 sequence is CASSSQVARHSPLHF. The CDR3 coding sequence is TGTGCCAGCAGTTCCCAAGTGGCCCGGCATTCACCCCTCCACTTT.

The rearrangement joins TRBV20-1 to TRBJ2-5; TRBD2 matches 13 bases. Germline V gene sequence: CDR1 DFQATT, CDR2 SNEGSKA (reference sequence). The CDR3 is made up of 15 amino acids. Trimming took 3 bases from V and 3 from J; bases not matched to a gene: 4. In DNA form, the CDR3 reads TGCAGTGCTAGGGCCGGGACTAGCGGGGAAGAGACCCAGTACTTC. Its protein is CSARAGTSGEETQYF.

The CDR3 DNA is TGTGCCAGCAGTTTCGGGGGGGGACGCCTACAATTGGGGTTCTCACCCCTCCACTTT. Translation: CASSFGGGRLQLGFSPLHF. The J gene is TRBJ1-6, the V gene TRBV28; D is perhaps TRBD1 (5 bases). The V end was cut by 3 bases, the J end by 10 bases, with 28 bases between. Germline CDR1 reads MDHEN; CDR2 reads SYDVKM. CDR3 length: 19 residues. The full variable domain, with the rest looked up from reference TRBV28 and TRBJ1-6, is DVKVTQSSRYLVKRTGEKVFLECVQDMDHENMFWYRQDPGLGLRLIYFSYDVKMKEKGDIPEGYSVSREKKERFSLILESASTNQTSMYLCASSFGGGRLQLGFSPLHFGNGTRLTVT.

V is TRBV15 and J is TRBJ2-2, with a tentative D call TRBD2 (6 bases). The CDR3 runs to 12 residues. The ends were cut back, 8 bases at V and 7 bases at J, with 11 bases in the middle. Germline assignment: CDR1 LNHNV and CDR2 YYDKDF (reference sequence). CDR3 sequence: CATGTAHGELFF. The CDR3 DNA sequence: TGTGCCACCGGGACTGCCCACGGGGAGCTGTTTTTT.

This clonotype was detected a few times. This chain uses TRBV30 with TRBJ1-5, with no clear D. This CDR3 spans 13 amino acids. Per the germline V gene, CDR1 is GTSNPN and CDR2 is SVGIG (reference sequence). V shed 3 bases and J shed 0 bases, with 6 bases lying between them. The CDR3 bases are TGTGCCTGGAGCGACGATAGCAATCAGCCCCAGCATTTT. Its protein is CAWSDDSNQPQHF.

This clonotype occurred once. The chain combines TRBV27 with TRBJ2-2; no clear D. Trimming stripped 0 bases from V and 4 bases from J, with 6 bases between. CDR3 length: 14 residues. Germline V gene data show CDR1 as MNHEY and CDR2 as SMNVEV (reference sequence). The CDR3 is CASSLSGGTGELFF. The CDR3 DNA sequence: TGTGCCAGCAGTTTATCCGGTGGCACCGGGGAGCTGTTTTTT.

The chain carries TRBV9 and TRBJ1-2; D gene unclear. The V end lost 4 bases, the J end lost 2 bases, and 12 bases lay between the germline ends. The CDR3 extends over 14 amino acids. Germline CDR1 reads SGDLS; CDR2 reads YYNGEE. CDR3 coding DNA: TGTGCCAGCAGCTCCGTCCCGGGGAACTATGGCTACACCTTC. Its translation: CASSSVPGNYGYTF.

The CDR3 sequence is CASSPLRGSKETQYF. The CDR3 nucleotides are TGTGCCAGCAGCCCTCTTCGAGGGAGCAAAGAGACCCAGTACTTC. The chain recombines TRBV7-3 with TRBJ2-5; weak D call: TRBD2 (5 bases). Trimming removed 5 bases from V and 3 bases from J, with 16 bases in between. Germline loops: CDR1 SGHTA, CDR2 FQGTGA. The CDR3 spans 15 residues. Using reference TRBV7-3 and TRBJ2-5 for the parts outside the CDR3, the full variable domain is GAGVSQTPSNKVTEKGKYVELRCDPISGHTALYWYRQSLGQGPEFLIYFQGTGAADDSGLPNDRFFAVRPEGSVSTLKIQRTERGDSAVYLCASSPLRGSKETQYFGPGTRLLVL.

This clonotype was counted between two and nine times. V usage is TRBV20-1 and J usage is TRBJ2-5, with a tentative D call TRBD2 (5 bases). CDR3 size: 16 residues. In germline, CDR1 is DFQATT, CDR2 SNEGSKA (reference sequence). The V end lost 3 bases, the J end lost 3 bases, and 20 bases lay between the germline ends. The CDR3 coding sequence is TGCAGTGCTAGCTGGACCTCCCCGGGGATCGAAGAGACCCAGTACTTC. Protein: CSASWTSPGIEETQYF.

This clonotype showed up just a few times. The CDR3 bases are TGTGCCAGCAATAACGGGAGGGATGAGCGAGAGCAGTACTTC. It yields the protein CASNNGRDEREQYF. The chain employs TRBV7-2 and TRBJ2-7; 8 bases line up with TRBD2. The J segment lost 7 bases and the V segment lost 7 bases, leaving 12 bases of the junction unmatched. The CDR3 spans 14 residues. The germline V gene has CDR1 SGHTA and CDR2 FQGNSA.

This rearrangement joins TRBV5-1 to TRBJ2-5; 12 nucleotides agree with TRBD2. Germline V CDR1 and CDR2: SGHRS, YFSETQ. V shed 0 bases and J 1 base; nucleotides not matched to a gene: 7. The CDR3 covers 18 residues. The CDR3 protein is CASSLGLAGGWAQETQYF. CDR3 DNA sequence: TGCGCCAGCAGCTTGGGCCTAGCGGGAGGGTGGGCCCAAGAGACCCAGTACTTC.